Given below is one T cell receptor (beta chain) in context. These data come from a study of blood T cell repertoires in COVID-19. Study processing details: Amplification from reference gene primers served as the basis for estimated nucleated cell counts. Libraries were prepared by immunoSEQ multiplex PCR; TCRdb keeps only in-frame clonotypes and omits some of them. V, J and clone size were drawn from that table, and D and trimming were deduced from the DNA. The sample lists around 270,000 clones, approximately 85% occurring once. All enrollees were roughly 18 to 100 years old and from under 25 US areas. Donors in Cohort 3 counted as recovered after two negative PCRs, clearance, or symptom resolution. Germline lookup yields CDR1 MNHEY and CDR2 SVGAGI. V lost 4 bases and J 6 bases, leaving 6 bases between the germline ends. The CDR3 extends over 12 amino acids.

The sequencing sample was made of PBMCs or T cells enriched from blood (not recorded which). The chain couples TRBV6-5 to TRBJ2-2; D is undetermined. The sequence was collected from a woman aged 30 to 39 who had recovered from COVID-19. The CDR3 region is CASSLSAGELFF. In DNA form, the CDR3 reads TGTGCCAGCAGTTTGAGCGCCGGGGAGCTGTTTTTT.